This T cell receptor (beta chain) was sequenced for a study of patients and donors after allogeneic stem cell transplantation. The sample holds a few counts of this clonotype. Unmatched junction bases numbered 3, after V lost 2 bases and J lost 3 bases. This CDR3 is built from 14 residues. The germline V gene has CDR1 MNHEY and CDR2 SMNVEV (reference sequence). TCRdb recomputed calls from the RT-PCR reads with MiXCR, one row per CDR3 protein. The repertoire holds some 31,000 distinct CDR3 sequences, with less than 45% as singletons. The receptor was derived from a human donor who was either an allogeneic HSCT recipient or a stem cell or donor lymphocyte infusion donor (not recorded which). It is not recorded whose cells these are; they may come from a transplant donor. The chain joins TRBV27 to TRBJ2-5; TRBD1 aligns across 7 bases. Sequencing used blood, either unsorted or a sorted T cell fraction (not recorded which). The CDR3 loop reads CASSLRDSEETQYF. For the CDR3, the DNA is TGTGCCAGCAGTTTAAGGGACAGTGAAGAGACCCAGTACTTC.